This is a list of T cell receptor beta chains from one sample in a study of blood T cells in healthy people across ages. TCRdb called the 5' RACE reads again in MiXCR, with one record for every CDR3 protein. The sample yields about a million distinct CDR3 sequences, just over 50% seen once. Material: blood. These receptors all come from a woman aged 55-70 years in good health. Each CDR3 is given with its conserved first and last residue. The order of the fields is D gene, V gene, J gene, CDR3 protein. The D gene is left open where the match is weak.

d_gene: -; v_gene: TRBV24-1; j_gene: TRBJ2-3; CDR3aa: CATSDYGGTDTQYF
d_gene: -; v_gene: TRBV12-3/TRBV12-4; j_gene: TRBJ2-6; CDR3aa: CASSQLRSRGPNSGANVLTF
d_gene: -; v_gene: TRBV28; j_gene: TRBJ2-5; CDR3aa: CASSSPQQGLEQYF
d_gene: -; v_gene: TRBV20-1; j_gene: TRBJ2-3; CDR3aa: CSALTGSDTQYF
d_gene: TRBD1; v_gene: TRBV28; j_gene: TRBJ2-7; CDR3aa: CASSPRDRFYEQYF
d_gene: TRBD1; v_gene: TRBV2; j_gene: TRBJ2-5; CDR3aa: CASSKFDRGVGETQYF
d_gene: TRBD1; v_gene: TRBV10-3; j_gene: TRBJ1-5; CDR3aa: CAISAGQGTNQPRHF
d_gene: TRBD2; v_gene: TRBV7-9; j_gene: TRBJ2-1; CDR3aa: CASSLSGSAYNEQFF
d_gene: -; v_gene: TRBV7-2; j_gene: TRBJ2-3; CDR3aa: CASGRLGRTDTQYF
d_gene: -; v_gene: TRBV7-9; j_gene: TRBJ1-4; CDR3aa: CASSPTGTTNEKLFF
d_gene: -; v_gene: TRBV5-1; j_gene: TRBJ2-1; CDR3aa: CASSSGPPSYNEQFF
d_gene: TRBD1; v_gene: TRBV20-1; j_gene: TRBJ2-1; CDR3aa: CSAGSDRDNEQFF
d_gene: -; v_gene: TRBV6-6; j_gene: TRBJ1-6; CDR3aa: CASSYSGELNSPLHF
d_gene: -; v_gene: TRBV4-3; j_gene: TRBJ2-2; CDR3aa: CASSQNRKSTGELFF
d_gene: -; v_gene: TRBV15; j_gene: TRBJ1-2; CDR3aa: CATSRGLVGFGGYTF
d_gene: TRBD1; v_gene: TRBV7-9; j_gene: TRBJ1-2; CDR3aa: CASSARDRTHGYTF
d_gene: TRBD1; v_gene: TRBV28; j_gene: TRBJ2-5; CDR3aa: CASSFFPGQGGNEQYF
d_gene: -; v_gene: TRBV5-6; j_gene: TRBJ2-6; CDR3aa: CASSLGPTGANVLTF
d_gene: -; v_gene: TRBV30; j_gene: TRBJ2-1; CDR3aa: CAWRSESHYYNEQFF
d_gene: TRBD2; v_gene: TRBV11-2; j_gene: TRBJ2-7; CDR3aa: CASSLLAGGPDPYEQYF
d_gene: -; v_gene: TRBV20-1; j_gene: TRBJ1-1; CDR3aa: CSATRNTEAFF
d_gene: -; v_gene: TRBV20-1; j_gene: TRBJ2-7; CDR3aa: CSAMEGDSKAYEQYF
d_gene: TRBD2; v_gene: TRBV5-1; j_gene: TRBJ2-5; CDR3aa: CASSFHSSGSNQETQYF
d_gene: TRBD1; v_gene: TRBV5-1; j_gene: TRBJ2-7; CDR3aa: CASSLAGTGSEQYF
d_gene: -; v_gene: TRBV13; j_gene: -; CDR3aa: CASSTLAKRHEQYF
d_gene: -; v_gene: TRBV3-1; j_gene: TRBJ2-1; CDR3aa: CASSQDPEGLLDGQFF
d_gene: TRBD2; v_gene: TRBV20-1; j_gene: TRBJ2-1; CDR3aa: CSASMGGVYNEQFF
d_gene: TRBD2; v_gene: TRBV28; j_gene: TRBJ2-7; CDR3aa: CASSSTPGGIYEQYF
d_gene: -; v_gene: TRBV6-6; j_gene: TRBJ2-7; CDR3aa: CASSYTAGPSYEQYF
d_gene: TRBD2; v_gene: TRBV6-1; j_gene: TRBJ2-3; CDR3aa: CASRLADTTDTQYF
d_gene: TRBD2; v_gene: TRBV7-9; j_gene: TRBJ2-3; CDR3aa: CASSLFLAGGPLTDTQYF
d_gene: -; v_gene: TRBV2; j_gene: TRBJ2-7; CDR3aa: CASSEGFSVYEQYF
d_gene: -; v_gene: TRBV3-1; j_gene: -; CDR3aa: CASSRDTTGTQYF
d_gene: -; v_gene: TRBV29-1; j_gene: TRBJ1-1; CDR3aa: CSVVLGVLSNTEAFF
d_gene: -; v_gene: TRBV23-1; j_gene: TRBJ2-6; CDR3aa: CASSQSDRDSGANVLTF
d_gene: TRBD1; v_gene: TRBV5-4; j_gene: TRBJ2-7; CDR3aa: CASSGVSGTGGFYEQYF
d_gene: -; v_gene: TRBV5-1; j_gene: TRBJ2-5; CDR3aa: CASTLPEQYF
d_gene: TRBD2; v_gene: TRBV7-2; j_gene: TRBJ2-5; CDR3aa: CASSLMGGPGEQYF
d_gene: -; v_gene: TRBV10-3; j_gene: TRBJ1-5; CDR3aa: CAISGGQRDQPQHF
d_gene: TRBD2; v_gene: TRBV20-1; j_gene: TRBJ2-1; CDR3aa: CSARRLAGGPEFYNEQFF
d_gene: -; v_gene: TRBV28; j_gene: TRBJ1-5; CDR3aa: CASVAGAPNQPQHF
d_gene: TRBD1; v_gene: TRBV24-1; j_gene: TRBJ2-5; CDR3aa: CATSDPRTGGGETQYF
d_gene: -; v_gene: TRBV10-3; j_gene: TRBJ2-3; CDR3aa: CAISESRLSATDTQYF
d_gene: TRBD2; v_gene: TRBV7-2; j_gene: TRBJ2-7; CDR3aa: CASSLGGGLAETYEQYF
d_gene: -; v_gene: TRBV27; j_gene: TRBJ2-2; CDR3aa: CASSLGENTGELFF